This TCR beta chain was found in a study of blood T cells in healthy people across ages. Overall study findings and caveats: Diversity figures based on one million T cells were deemed too low.

The germline gives CDR1 GTSNPN, CDR2 SVGIG (reference sequence). This CDR3 spans 14 amino acids. Trimming took 2 bases from V and 5 from J; bases not matched to a gene: 5. Isolated PBMCs totaled at least 7 million in each sample. Per sample, no less than 5.5 micrograms of total RNA were extracted. At least ten counts were recorded for this clonotype. No antigen is known for it. Primers used in a second PCR of roughly 6 to 12 cycles were a sample-barcoded 5' primer and a J-beta primer mix. Each cDNA molecule was tagged by a template-switch adaptor with 12 random nucleotides. From the 5' RACE reads, TCRdb called clonotypes with MiXCR, one entry per CDR3 protein. This sample has 700,000 or so distinct CDR3 sequences, with 40% to 50% found just once.

The chain uses TRBV30 and TRBJ1-5; 8 bases line up with TRBD1. The clonotype originates from a man at least 80 years old in good health. The sequencing sample was made of blood. The CDR3 sequence: CAWSQTGGDQPQHF. The DNA for the CDR3 is TGTGCCTGGAGTCAAACAGGGGGTGATCAGCCCCAGCATTTT.